This T cell receptor beta chain was found in a study of T cells in Graves' hyperthyroidism and ophthalmopathy (dated by TCRdb to the late 2010s). Some background on the complete study: Peripheral blood was sampled at the time of initial diagnosis, prior to any treatment. TCR V-J signatures able to tell the groups apart were searched for in a discovery cohort of 90 to 100 patients, of whom over 40 had Graves' ophthalmopathy and 57 had stable Graves' hyperthyroidism. Prospective prediction of ophthalmopathy was tested in an independent validation cohort consisting of some 20 hyperthyroidism patients and around 16 patients who later progressed to ophthalmopathy. The 90 to 100 discovery patients were randomly divided into training and test sets at a 7:3 ratio. The study also compared thyroid tissue and blood T-cell repertoires from 6 or 7 Graves' hyperthyroidism patients. Following sampling, methimazole starting at 30 mg daily was given to hyperthyroidism patients, and high-dose intravenous methylprednisolone was given to ophthalmopathy patients. The paper reports TCR Vbeta CDR3 sequencing of 130 to 150 peripheral blood samples: 40 or so ophthalmopathy, around 80 hyperthyroidism and 17 progressor patients. On the study overall, not on this receptor specifically: Sample size was not statistically predetermined, and investigators were not blinded to group allocation. A model built on a 13 V-J signature distinguished ophthalmopathy from stable hyperthyroidism, reaching 87.88% sensitivity and approximately 83% specificity in cross-validation and 80%/75% in testing. In validation, the model predicted progression to ophthalmopathy a median of about 6.8 months before onset, with 70% to 71% sensitivity and 72.22% specificity. Most expanded thyroid clonotypes (frequency above 0.001) were also detected in blood, suggesting blood repertoires may reflect thyroid immune responses.

This clonotype was detected many times. This receptor's antigen is unknown. It has no much larger one-base neighbor in the sample; base qualities were not kept. According to the germline V gene, CDR1 reads KGHSH and CDR2 reads LQKENI. The cysteine opens and the phenylalanine closes a CDR3 of 15 amino acids. Only the CDR3 region is kept as DNA, spanning 45 bases read in frame from base 1. V is pared back by 4 bases and J by 4 bases, with 14 bases lying between the germline termini. Graves' hyperthyroidism was defined as stable when no progression to ophthalmopathy occurred over 18 months of follow-up. Hyperthyroidism patients were aged 18 to 65 years and newly diagnosed, with disease duration of less than 2 months. Any patient with an uncontrolled infection, another autoimmune disease, pregnancy or lactation was excluded. Diagnoses relied on clinical symptoms, serum thyroxine and TRAb, thyroid ultrasound and orbital computed tomography. Ficoll-Paque density gradient centrifugation was used to isolate PBMCs from about 10 ml of fresh peripheral blood. Total RNA was extracted with Trizol reagent, and quality was checked on an Agilent 2100 Bioanalyzer.

Amplification of TCR beta CDR3 regions was carried out from RNA transcripts. A first-round RT-PCR of the TCR CDR3 used the HTBI primer set with the Qiagen OneStep RT-PCR kit. The libraries were constructed in a second round of multiplex PCR and then size-selected and purified. Libraries were sequenced paired-end with 100 bp reads on an Illumina HiSeq2000. As for the original processing: SOAPnuke was used to process the raw data, with reads discarded if the reads contained adapters or uncalled bases, had a mean Phred below 15, or lacked an exact constant-primer or identifier match. High-quality paired reads were merged with COPE v1.2.5, and unique nucleotide sequences were defined as clonotypes. MiTCR v1.1 was used to align the clonotypes against IMGT TRBV, TRBD and TRBJ reference segments. The analysis was restricted to V-J combinations with a frequency above 0.0001, which together covered 99% to 99.2% of the repertoires. A TCS score was defined as the ratio of F50 (clonal expansion) to E x V (chaos), with BLOSUM62-based TCRdist applied between CDR3 peptides within each V-J. Welch's t-statistics and random forest reduced some 510 V-J features to about 12, which were used in a naive Bayes classifier (R e1071). TCRdb took the public reads, trimmed them with fastp at Q25, ran MiXCR for clone calling and kept in-frame beta chains. Identical CDR3 protein sequences are pooled into one entry, listed with their most common genes and DNA. These V and J calls derive from TCRdb rather than the authors' analysis. A total of about 360,000 distinct CDR3 sequences appear in this sample, around 13% of them only once. The ten most abundant clones make up 9.2% of the sample.

Sequencing was done on a sample of blood. The chain uses TRBV18 and TRBJ2-1; tentative D gene TRBD2, with 7 bases matching. This receptor was taken from a woman under 30 with Graves' hyperthyroidism. CDR3 sequence: CASSQWGREYNEQFF. Here is the DNA: TGTGCCAGCTCACAATGGGGGCGGGAGTACAATGAGCAGTTCTTC.